Here is one T cell receptor beta chain with its context. No antigen is known for it. PCR used 60 Vbeta primers and 13 Jbeta primers. Repertoires were generated with immunoSEQ multiplex PCR, while TCRdb's copy carries only in-frame clones and drops some. Here the sample spans about 140,000 clones, about 80% being singletons. This sample is part of a study of cytomegalovirus exposure and HLA in healthy donors. The CDR3 consists of 14 residues. Germline CDR1 reads ENHRY; CDR2 reads SYGVKD. V was pared by 4 bases and J by 2 bases, with 10 bases between. Study results and caveats: Common viral pathogens seemed, in a later analysis, to connect with several of the most significant clusters. Researchers counted around 150 TCR beta chains as cytomegalovirus-associated.

This chain connects TRBV10-3 to TRBJ2-3; no clear D. The sequenced sample was PBMCs. The clonotype originates from an older woman in good health and CMV-seropositive. CDR3 DNA: TGTGCCATCAGTGGATCTGAGGACACAGATACGCAGTATTTT. Protein product: CAISGSEDTDTQYF.